This is a list of T cell receptor beta chains from one sample in a study of T cell responses to AZD1222 COVID-19 vaccine. TCRdb's copy holds only in-frame clones and misses some; the assay was immunoSEQ multiplex PCR. Here the sample spans 89,000 or so clones, just over 85% being singletons. The sequences come from peripheral blood, collected on day 0 of AZD1222 vaccination. Every receptor here comes from an adult in good health. Both conserved end residues are part of each CDR3. The D gene is left open where the match is weak. The size field is filled for only some rows; it gives once, few, many or a size class.

J gene | D gene | V gene | clone size | CDR3 protein | CDR3 DNA
TRBJ2-7 | . | TRBV7-2 | . | CASSSPPGRRYEQYF | TGTGCCAGCAGCTCGCCCCCCGGACGGAGATACGAGCAGTACTTC
TRBJ2-4 | TRBD2 | TRBV9 | . | CASSVEGTSGHGNIQYF | TGTGCCAGCAGCGTAGAGGGGACTAGCGGGCACGGAAACATTCAGTACTTC
TRBJ1-4 | . | TRBV12-3/TRBV12-4 | . | CASKSGLREKLFF | TGTGCCAGCAAGAGCGGCCTTCGGGAAAAACTGTTTTTT
TRBJ1-5 | . | TRBV15 | once | CATSRDDRRQPQHF | TGTGCCACCAGCAGAGATGACCGACGGCAGCCCCAGCATTTT
TRBJ2-1 | TRBD1 | TRBV18 | few | CASSPGQGGPYNEQFF | TGTGCCAGCTCACCAGGACAGGGCGGGCCCTACAATGAGCAGTTCTTC
TRBJ1-3 | . | TRBV5-8 | . | CASSLDYVAGNTIYF | TGTGCCAGCAGCTTGGATTACGTAGCTGGAAACACCATATATTTT
TRBJ2-3 | . | TRBV29-1 | . | CGVDPVGDPASGESTDTQYF | TGCGGCGTTGACCCTGTGGGGGACCCTGCTTCCGGAGAGAGCACAGATACGCAGTATTTT
TRBJ1-4 | TRBD1 | TRBV7-8 | . | CASSLALTGGNEKLFF | TGTGCCAGCAGCTTAGCATTGACAGGGGGTAATGAAAAACTGTTTTTT
TRBJ1-3 | . | TRBV7-3 | . | CASSFTAGLGGNTIYF | TGTGCCAGCAGCTTCACGGCCGGTCTGGGGGGAAACACCATATATTTT
TRBJ2-7 | . | TRBV5-1 | . | CASTPGLQYSYEQYF | TGCGCCAGCACTCCGGGGCTTCAATACTCCTACGAGCAGTACTTC
TRBJ1-6 | TRBD1 | TRBV19 | . | CASTPGQGRLSPLHF | TGTGCCAGTACCCCGGGACAGGGGCGTCTGTCACCCCTCCACTTT
TRBJ1-4 | TRBD1 | TRBV7-8 | . | CASSLMGQGVEKLFF | TGTGCCAGCAGCTTAATGGGACAGGGTGTCGAAAAACTGTTTTTT
TRBJ2-5 | . | TRBV28 | . | CASSLVPETQYF | TGTGCCAGCAGTTTAGTCCCGGAGACCCAGTACTTC
TRBJ2-7 | TRBD1 | TRBV7-2 | . | CASSSYRGEGYEQYF | TGTGCCAGCAGCTCTTACAGGGGTGAGGGATACGAGCAGTACTTC
TRBJ1-2 | TRBD1 | TRBV9 | . | CASSVEAGQGSGYTF | TGTGCCAGCAGCGTAGAAGCGGGACAGGGTTCTGGCTACACCTTC
TRBJ2-1 | TRBD1 | TRBV7-3 | once | CASSSQGYDEQFF | TGTGCCAGCAGCTCACAGGGGTACGATGAGCAGTTCTTC
TRBJ1-2 | TRBD1 | TRBV28 | . | CASSLGTGNGYTF | TGTGCCAGCAGTTTAGGGACAGGGAATGGCTACACCTTC
TRBJ2-2 | TRBD1 | TRBV7-9 | . | CASSRTGANTGELFF | TGTGCCAGCAGCCGGACAGGGGCGAACACCGGGGAGCTGTTTTTT